This entry lists 22 T cell receptor beta chains sequenced from one sample in a study of blood T cell repertoires in COVID-19. Method: immunoSEQ multiplex PCR; TCRdb's copy keeps in-frame clones and lacks some. Seen here are 120,000 or so clones, 80% to 90% observed once, and the top ten hold roughly 2.2%. Sequenced: peripheral blood. Source of these receptors: a woman aged 45-60 years with acute or convalescent COVID-19.

The chain combines TRBV9 with TRBJ2-7; no reliable D call. Germline V gives CDR1 SGDLS, CDR2 YYNGEE. This CDR3 has 13 amino acids. Trimming took 3 bases from V and 3 from J, leaving 10 bases between them. CDR3 nucleotides: TGTGCCAGCAGCGCACCCCCGGTCTACGAGCAGTACTTC. It codes for CASSAPPVYEQYF.

The chain employs TRBV6-1 and TRBJ1-2, with D maybe TRBD1 (5 bases). The length of the CDR3 is 15 residues. Germline CDR1 and CDR2: MNHNS and SASEGT. V gave up 2 bases and J gave up 4 bases, with 14 bases separating them. CDR3 loop: CASSELGRGAYGYTF. CDR3 DNA sequence: TGTGCCAGCAGTGAACTGGGGAGGGGAGCCTATGGCTACACCTTC.

The CDR3 nucleotides are TGTGCCTGGGGGTGGGGGCAGGGGGATGAAGCTTTCTTT. As protein: CAWGWGQGDEAFF. This rearrangement joins TRBV30 to TRBJ1-1; the match to TRBD1 covers 7 bases. CDR1 and CDR2 from the germline V gene are GTSNPN and SVGIG (reference sequence). The CDR3 contains 13 residues. V lost 5 bases, J lost 7 bases, and 10 bases stayed unmatched.

This clone occurred a few times. The CDR3 coding sequence is TGTGCCAGCAGTTTTCAGGGACTCACTGAAGCTTTCTTT. As protein: CASSFQGLTEAFF. The chain carries TRBV27 and TRBJ1-1; D is possibly TRBD1 (5 bases). Per the germline V gene, CDR1 is MNHEY and CDR2 is SMNVEV (reference sequence). The V end was cut by 3 bases, the J end by 4 bases, with 9 bases between. The CDR3 length is 13 residues.

The DNA for the CDR3 is TGCGCCAGCAGCCTAAGCGGGGGGGCGGTAGATACGCAGTATTTT. Translation gives CASSLSGGAVDTQYF. The chain joins TRBV4-3 to TRBJ2-3, with 10 bases that match TRBD2. J lost 5 bases, V lost 4 bases, and 6 bases had no gene match. CDR3 length: 15 amino acids. Germline V gene lookup returns CDR1 LGHNA and CDR2 YSLEER.

The genes are TRBV10-1 and TRBJ1-1; 7 bases line up with TRBD1. The V gene end was trimmed by 10 bases and the J gene end by 6 bases; junction bases not matched to a gene: 2. Germline CDR1 is WNHNN and CDR2 is SYGVQD (reference sequence). The CDR3 length is 10 residues. The CDR3 loop is CAIGTAEAFF. The CDR3 region has the DNA TGCGCCATCGGGACAGCTGAAGCTTTCTTT.

This clone is a singleton in its sample. V is TRBV9 and J is TRBJ1-1; D remains unclear. Per the germline V gene, CDR1 is SGDLS and CDR2 is YYNGEE. Trimming took off 2 bases at V and 4 bases at J, with 12 bases between the two ends. The CDR3 extends over 14 amino acids. CDR3 protein: CASSVSPAATEAFF. CDR3 DNA: TGTGCCAGCAGCGTTTCCCCTGCGGCCACTGAAGCTTTCTTT.

The chain combines TRBV18 with TRBJ2-1; D not certain. V was clipped by 0 bases and J by 5 bases, with 5 bases between them. This CDR3 comprises 13 residues. Germline V gene data show CDR1 as KGHSH and CDR2 as LQKENI. The CDR3 region is CASSPPQNNEQFF. For the CDR3, the DNA is TGTGCCAGCTCACCACCTCAGAACAATGAGCAGTTCTTC.

V and J are TRBV7-9 and TRBJ2-6; perhaps TRBD1 as D (6 bases). The V end was cut by 5 bases, the J end by 12 bases, with 14 bases between. Germline CDR1 reads SEHNR; CDR2 reads FQNEAQ (reference sequence). The CDR3 spans 13 residues. CDR3 loop: CASSTGTRGVLTF. CDR3 nucleotides: TGTGCCAGCAGCACAGGGACGAGGGGCGTCCTGACTTTC.

V gene TRBV24-1 combines with J gene TRBJ2-2; TRBD1 matches at 9 bases. The CDR3 extends over 16 amino acids. The V gene's germline CDR1 is KGHDR and CDR2 SFDVKD. V dropped 5 bases and J dropped 3; count of bases not matched to a gene: 6. CDR3 amino acids: CATSASGTGHTGELFF. The CDR3 nucleotides read TGTGCCACCAGTGCCTCAGGGACAGGGCACACCGGGGAGCTGTTTTTT.

This rearrangement joins TRBV5-6 to TRBJ2-2; perhaps TRBD2 as D (5 bases). Germline V lookup: CDR1 SGHDT, CDR2 YYEEEE. CDR3 length equals 15 residues. V gave up 0 bases and J gave up 4 bases, with 10 bases separating them. For the CDR3, the DNA is TGTGCCAGCAGCTTGGCGGGGATGGGCACCGGGGAGCTGTTTTTT. Protein product: CASSLAGMGTGELFF.

The chain joins TRBV5-5 to TRBJ2-1, with D maybe TRBD2 (7 bases). Trimming left V 0 bases short and J 9 bases short, with 16 bases between. This CDR3 comprises 15 residues. CDR1 is SGHKS, CDR2 YYEKEE, per germline (reference sequence). CDR3 nucleotides: TGTGCCAGCAGCTTGGAAGGGGGGGCCTTACGTGAGCAGTTCTTC. This translates into CASSLEGGALREQFF.

The chain couples TRBV19 to TRBJ1-5, with TRBD1 as a possible D gene (6 bases). Germline-derived CDR1 and CDR2 are LNHDA and SQIVND (reference sequence). This CDR3 spans 14 amino acids. The ends were cut back, 9 bases at V and 6 bases at J, with 18 bases in the middle. The CDR3 loop reads CASRRAGDLQPQHF. The CDR3 DNA reads as TGTGCCAGCCGACGGGCAGGGGACCTTCAGCCCCAGCATTTT. Full variable domain (missing parts from reference TRBV19 and TRBJ1-5): DGGITQSPKYLFRKEGQNVTLSCEQNLNHDAMYWYRQDPGQGLRLIYYSQIVNDFQKGDIAEGYSVSREKKESFPLTVTSAQKNPTAFYLCASRRAGDLQPQHFGDGTRLSIL.

The chain uses TRBV5-1 and TRBJ2-1, with 10 positions matching TRBD1. This CDR3 has 16 residues. With V trimmed by 5 bases and J by 0 bases, 5 bases remained unmatched. Germline assignment: CDR1 SGHRS and CDR2 YFSETQ. CDR3 in amino acids: CASSLGQGVSYNEQFF. CDR3 sequence (DNA): TGCGCCAGCAGTCTTGGACAGGGGGTCTCCTACAATGAGCAGTTCTTC.

This chain links TRBV11-2 with TRBJ2-7; TRBD2 matches 10 bases. The CDR3 sequence is 14 residues long. Trimming cost V 6 bases and J 4 bases; bases outside gene matches: 6. Per germline, CDR1 SGHAT and CDR2 FQNNGV. The CDR3 loop is CASSTQRGGYEQYF. The CDR3 region has the DNA TGTGCCAGCAGTACCCAGCGGGGGGGTTACGAGCAGTACTTC.

J is TRBJ1-5 and V is TRBV15, with no clear D. This CDR3 region has 14 residues. V was clipped by 5 bases and J by 1 base, with 9 bases between them. Germline CDR1 is LNHNV and CDR2 is YYDKDF (reference sequence). DNA of the CDR3: TGTGCCACCAGCTACGGGAAGAGCAATCAGCCCCAGCATTTT. Its translation: CATSYGKSNQPQHF.

This chain links TRBV7-3 with TRBJ2-7; 7 bases are a match to TRBD2. With 4 bases clipped from V and 5 bases from J, the junction kept 14 bases outside the gene matches. This CDR3 is 16 amino acids long. The germline CDR1 and CDR2 sequences are SGHTA and FQGTGA. CDR3 DNA sequence: TGTGCCAGCAGCTCCAAGACCCGGGGGGTTGCCCACGAGCAGTACTTC. Translation: CASSSKTRGVAHEQYF.

The genes are TRBV5-1 and TRBJ2-7, with TRBD2 matching 8 bases. V shed 0 bases, J shed 3 bases, and the junction held 14 bases outside the gene matches. The length of the CDR3 is 18 residues. Germline assignment: CDR1 SGHRS and CDR2 YFSETQ. The CDR3 spells CASSLDRVGLAGYYEQYF. The CDR3 nucleotides are TGCGCCAGCAGCTTGGATCGGGTAGGCCTAGCGGGTTACTACGAGCAGTACTTC.

The gene calls are TRBV19 and TRBJ2-2, with D possibly matching TRBD2 (6 bases). The CDR3 covers 14 residues. CDR1 is LNHDA, CDR2 SQIVND, per germline (reference sequence). The V end lost 3 bases, the J end lost 7 bases, and 12 bases lay between the germline ends. CDR3: CASSIGGSNGELFF. The DNA of the CDR3 is TGTGCCAGTAGTATCGGGGGTTCTAACGGGGAGCTGTTTTTT.

This clone was observed once. This chain joins TRBV7-9 and TRBJ2-2, with a weak D call TRBD2 (6 bases). Trimming cost V 6 bases and J 6 bases, with 11 bases left between them. The CDR3 consists of 13 residues. Germline V gene sequence: CDR1 SEHNR, CDR2 FQNEAQ (reference sequence). The CDR3 here is CASSRGGAGELFF. In nucleotides, the CDR3 is TGTGCCAGCAGTAGGGGCGGGGCCGGGGAGCTGTTTTTT.

This clone was detected only a few times. This chain uses TRBV23-1 with TRBJ2-1; TRBD2 matches 7 bases. TRBV23-1 is identified as an open reading frame with a role that is uncertain. The CDR3 length is 15 residues. The junction had 6 bases not matched to a gene; V was cut back by 3 bases and J by 4 bases. This CDR3 reads CASSHCGSSYNEQFF. CDR3 nucleotides: TGCGCCAGCAGTCATTGCGGGAGTTCTTACAATGAGCAGTTCTTC.

This chain joins TRBV10-2 and TRBJ1-1, with D hard to call. Per germline, CDR1 WSHSY and CDR2 SAAADI. The CDR3 is 12 residues long. The ends were cut back, 7 bases at V and 1 base at J, with 7 bases in the middle. CDR3 DNA sequence: TGCGCCAGCACCACTGGGAACACTGAAGCTTTCTTT. Amino acid sequence: CASTTGNTEAFF.